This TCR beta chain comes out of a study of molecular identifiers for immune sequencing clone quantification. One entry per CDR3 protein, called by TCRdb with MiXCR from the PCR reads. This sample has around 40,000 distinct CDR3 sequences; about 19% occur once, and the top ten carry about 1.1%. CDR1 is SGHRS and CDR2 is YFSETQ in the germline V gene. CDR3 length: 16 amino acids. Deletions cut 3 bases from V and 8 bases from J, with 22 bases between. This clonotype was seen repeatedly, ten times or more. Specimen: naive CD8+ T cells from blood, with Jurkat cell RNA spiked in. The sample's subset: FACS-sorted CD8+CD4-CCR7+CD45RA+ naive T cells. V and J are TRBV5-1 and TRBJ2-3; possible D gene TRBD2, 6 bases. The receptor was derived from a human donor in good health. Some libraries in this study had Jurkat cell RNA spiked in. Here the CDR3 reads CASSSEEWPDGGTQYF. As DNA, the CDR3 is TGCGCCAGCAGCTCCGAGGAGTGGCCCGACGGGGGTACGCAGTATTTT.